This T cell receptor beta chain was captured by sequencing in a study of cytomegalovirus exposure and HLA in healthy donors. The assay was immunoSEQ multiplex PCR, and TCRdb's table has in-frame clones only and misses some. The sample has over 150,000 clones, roughly 96% seen once. This TCR came from a woman under 30 in good health and CMV-seronegative. Sequenced sample: PBMCs.

The CDR3 here is CASSPRLATYEQYF. The CDR3 nucleotides are TGTGCCAGTAGTCCCCGACTAGCGACCTACGAGCAGTACTTC. The J gene is TRBJ2-7, the V gene TRBV19, with TRBD2 matching over 8 bases. J was trimmed by 2 bases and V by 5 bases; bases with no gene match: 5. Germline CDR1 LNHDA, CDR2 SQIVND (reference sequence). The CDR3 runs to 14 residues.